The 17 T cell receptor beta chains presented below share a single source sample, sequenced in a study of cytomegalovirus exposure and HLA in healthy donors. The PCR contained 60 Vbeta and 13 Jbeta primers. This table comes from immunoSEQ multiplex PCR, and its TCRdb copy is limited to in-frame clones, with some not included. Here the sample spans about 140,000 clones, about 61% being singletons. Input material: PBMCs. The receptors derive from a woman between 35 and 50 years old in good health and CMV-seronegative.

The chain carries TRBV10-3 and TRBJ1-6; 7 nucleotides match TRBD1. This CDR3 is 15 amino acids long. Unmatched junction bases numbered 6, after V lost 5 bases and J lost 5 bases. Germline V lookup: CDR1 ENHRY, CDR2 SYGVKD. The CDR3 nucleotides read TGTGCCATCAGTCTGAAGGGACAGCATAATTCACCCCTCCACTTT. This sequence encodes CAISLKGQHNSPLHF.

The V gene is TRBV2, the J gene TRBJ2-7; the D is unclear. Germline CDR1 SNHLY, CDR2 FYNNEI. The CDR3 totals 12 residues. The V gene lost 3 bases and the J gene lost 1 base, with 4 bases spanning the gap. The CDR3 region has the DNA TGTGCCAGCAGTGACCGGTCCTACGAGCAGTACTTC. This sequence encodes CASSDRSYEQYF.

This CDR3 is CASSLARDVTSGNTIYF. Written as DNA, the CDR3 is TGTGCCAGCAGCTTAGCCAGGGATGTGACCTCTGGAAACACCATATATTTT. V usage is TRBV7-9 and J usage is TRBJ1-3; D is perhaps TRBD1 (5 bases). Germline assignment: CDR1 SEHNR and CDR2 FQNEAQ (reference sequence). The CDR3 length is 17 residues. The V end lost 0 bases, the J end lost 0 bases, and 12 bases lay between the germline ends.

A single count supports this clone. The CDR3 DNA is TGTGCCAGCAGCTTGGAGGGAAAGAACACTGAAGCTTTCTTT. It is translated as CASSLEGKNTEAFF. The rearrangement uses TRBV7-9 and TRBJ1-1; D gene unclear. CDR1 SEHNR and CDR2 FQNEAQ come from the germline V gene (reference sequence). The ends were cut back, 3 bases at V and 1 base at J, with 9 bases in the middle. The CDR3 consists of 14 residues.

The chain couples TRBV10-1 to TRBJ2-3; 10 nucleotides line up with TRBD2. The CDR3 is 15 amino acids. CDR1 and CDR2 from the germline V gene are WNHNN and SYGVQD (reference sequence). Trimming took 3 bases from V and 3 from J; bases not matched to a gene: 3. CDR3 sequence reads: CASSDRAGGTDTQYF. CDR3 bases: TGCGCCAGCAGTGATCGAGCGGGGGGGACAGATACGCAGTATTTT.

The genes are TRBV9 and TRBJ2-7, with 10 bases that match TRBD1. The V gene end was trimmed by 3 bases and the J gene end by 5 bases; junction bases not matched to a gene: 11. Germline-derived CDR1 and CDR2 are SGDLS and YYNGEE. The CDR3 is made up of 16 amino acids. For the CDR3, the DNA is TGTGCCAGCAGCGAGGGGGAGACAGGGGGCATCGACGAGCAGTACTTC. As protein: CASSEGETGGIDEQYF.

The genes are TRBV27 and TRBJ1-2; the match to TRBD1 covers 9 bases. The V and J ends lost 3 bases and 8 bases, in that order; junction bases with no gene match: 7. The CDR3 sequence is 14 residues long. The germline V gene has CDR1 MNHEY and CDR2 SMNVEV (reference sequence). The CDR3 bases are TGTGCCAGCAGTTTGGGACAGGGCGGCTACGGCTACACCTTC. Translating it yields CASSLGQGGYGYTF.

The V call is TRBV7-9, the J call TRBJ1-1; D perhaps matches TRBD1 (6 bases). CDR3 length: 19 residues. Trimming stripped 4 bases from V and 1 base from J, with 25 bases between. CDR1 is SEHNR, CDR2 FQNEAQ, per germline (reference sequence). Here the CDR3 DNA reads TGTGCCAGCAGCTCACAGGGTGATGTCCCGACCCTCCGGAACACTGAAGCTTTCTTT. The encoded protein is CASSSQGDVPTLRNTEAFF.

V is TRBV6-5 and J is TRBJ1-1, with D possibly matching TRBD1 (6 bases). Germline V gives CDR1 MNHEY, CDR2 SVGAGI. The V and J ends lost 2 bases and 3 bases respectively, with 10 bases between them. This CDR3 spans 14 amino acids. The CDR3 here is CASSYSPGDTEAFF. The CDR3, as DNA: TGTGCCAGCAGTTACAGCCCAGGGGACACTGAAGCTTTCTTT.

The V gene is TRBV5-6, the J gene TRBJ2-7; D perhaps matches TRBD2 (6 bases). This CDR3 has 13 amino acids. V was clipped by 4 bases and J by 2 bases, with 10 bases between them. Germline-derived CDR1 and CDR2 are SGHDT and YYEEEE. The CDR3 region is CASSVAATYEQYF. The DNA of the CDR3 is TGTGCCAGCAGCGTAGCGGCTACCTACGAGCAGTACTTC.

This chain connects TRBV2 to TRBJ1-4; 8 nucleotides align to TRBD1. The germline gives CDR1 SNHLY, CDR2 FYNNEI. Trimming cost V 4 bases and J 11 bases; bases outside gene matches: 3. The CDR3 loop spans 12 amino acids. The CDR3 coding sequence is TGTGCCAGCAGTGTCCGACAGGGGAAACTGTTTTTT. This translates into CASSVRQGKLFF. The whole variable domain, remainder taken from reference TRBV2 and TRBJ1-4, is EPEVTQTPSHQVTQMGQEVILRCVPISNHLYFYWYRQILGQKVEFLVSFYNNEISEKSEIFDDQFSVERPDGSNFTLKIRSTKLEDSAMYFCASSVRQGKLFFGSGTQLSVL.

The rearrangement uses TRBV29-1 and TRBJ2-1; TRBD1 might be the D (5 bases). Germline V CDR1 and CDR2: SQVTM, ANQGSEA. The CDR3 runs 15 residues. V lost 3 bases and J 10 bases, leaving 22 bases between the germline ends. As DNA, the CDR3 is TGCAGCGTTGATGAATTGGGCAGGGTGGGAACGGAGCAGTTCTTC. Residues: CSVDELGRVGTEQFF.

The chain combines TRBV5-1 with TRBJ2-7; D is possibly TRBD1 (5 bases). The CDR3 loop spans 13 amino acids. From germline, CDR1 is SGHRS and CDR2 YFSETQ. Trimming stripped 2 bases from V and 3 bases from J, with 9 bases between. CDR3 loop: CASSFPDSYEQYF. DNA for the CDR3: TGCGCCAGCAGCTTTCCAGACAGCTACGAGCAGTACTTC. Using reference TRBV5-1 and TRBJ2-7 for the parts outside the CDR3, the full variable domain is KAGVTQTPRYLIKTRGQQVTLSCSPISGHRSVSWYQQTPGQGLQFLFEYFSETQRNKGNFPGRFSGRQFSNSRSEMNVSTLELGDSALYLCASSFPDSYEQYFGPGTRLTVT.

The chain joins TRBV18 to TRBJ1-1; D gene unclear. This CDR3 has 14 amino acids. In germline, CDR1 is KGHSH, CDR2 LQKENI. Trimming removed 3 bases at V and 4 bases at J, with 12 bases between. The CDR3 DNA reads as TGTGCCAGCTCACCTAACCTTGAGGGCACTGAAGCTTTCTTT. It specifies CASSPNLEGTEAFF.

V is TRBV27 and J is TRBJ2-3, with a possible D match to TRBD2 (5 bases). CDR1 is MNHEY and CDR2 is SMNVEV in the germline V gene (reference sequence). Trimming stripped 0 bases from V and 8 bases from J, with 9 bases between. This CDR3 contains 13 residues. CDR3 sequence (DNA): TGTGCCAGCAGTTTATCTATGAGCGGTACGCAGTATTTT. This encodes CASSLSMSGTQYF.

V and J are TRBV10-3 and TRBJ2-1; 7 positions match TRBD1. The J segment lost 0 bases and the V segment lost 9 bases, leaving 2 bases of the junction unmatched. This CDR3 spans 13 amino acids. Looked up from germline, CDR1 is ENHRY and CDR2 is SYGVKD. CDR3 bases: TGTGCCATTGCAGGGGGCTCCTACAATGAGCAGTTCTTC. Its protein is CAIAGGSYNEQFF.

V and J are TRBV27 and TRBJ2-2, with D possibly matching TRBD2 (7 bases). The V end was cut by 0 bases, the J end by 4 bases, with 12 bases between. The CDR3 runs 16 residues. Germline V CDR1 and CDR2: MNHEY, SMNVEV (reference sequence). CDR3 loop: CASSLSGGGGTGELFF. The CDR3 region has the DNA TGTGCCAGCAGTTTATCGGGGGGAGGGGGCACCGGGGAGCTGTTTTTT.